What follows are 13 T cell receptor beta chains derived from one specimen sequenced in a study of blood T cell repertoires in COVID-19. Produced via immunoSEQ multiplex PCR; TCRdb's table is partial and in-frame only. The sample has about 87,000 clones; around 75% are singletons. The source material was peripheral blood. The receptors were gathered from a woman aged 50 to 65 with acute or convalescent COVID-19.

The V call is TRBV18, the J call TRBJ2-7, with 8 positions matching TRBD1. The CDR3 covers 16 residues. J gave up 2 bases and V 3 bases, and 9 bases lay outside the gene matches. Germline V lookup: CDR1 KGHSH, CDR2 LQKENI. CDR3 coding DNA: TGTGCCAGCTCACCCTTTAAGGGACAGGCCACCTACGAGCAGTACTTC. Translated: CASSPFKGQATYEQYF.

The chain combines TRBV6-5 with TRBJ2-7; the D gene is possibly TRBD2 (6 bases). Trimming shortened V by 0 bases and J by 0 bases, and 6 bases separated the two germline ends. Looked up from germline, CDR1 is MNHEY and CDR2 is SVGAGI. The CDR3 sequence is 14 residues long. Here the CDR3 DNA reads TGTGCCAGCAGTTACTCGGACTACTCCTACGAGCAGTACTTC. This gives the protein CASSYSDYSYEQYF.

This chain connects TRBV5-5 to TRBJ1-1; 8 bases are shared with TRBD1. V lost 4 bases, J lost 2 bases, and 4 bases stayed unmatched. Germline assignment: CDR1 SGHKS and CDR2 YYEKEE (reference sequence). There are 14 residues in the CDR3. The CDR3 DNA is TGTGCCAGCAGCCGGGGGACAGGAAACACTGAAGCTTTCTTT. Translating it yields CASSRGTGNTEAFF.

This clone was observed a few times. The rearrangement uses TRBV27 and TRBJ1-4; D is possibly TRBD1 (5 bases). Trimming stripped 6 bases from V and 5 bases from J, with 10 bases between. The germline gives CDR1 MNHEY, CDR2 SMNVEV (reference sequence). The length of the CDR3 is 13 residues. The CDR3 nucleotides read TGTGCCAGCAGGTTTGACAGAAATGAAAAACTGTTTTTT. Amino acids: CASRFDRNEKLFF.

The V call is TRBV30, the J call TRBJ2-7, with D perhaps TRBD2 (6 bases). The germline CDR1 and CDR2 sequences are GTSNPN and SVGIG (reference sequence). V lost 0 bases to trimming and J lost 0 bases, with 21 bases between them. The CDR3 has 18 residues. Written as DNA, the CDR3 is TGTGCCTGGAGTGTAAACGTAGGATTGGGGGGAGGCTCCTACGAGCAGTACTTC. Protein sequence: CAWSVNVGLGGGSYEQYF.

V is TRBV15 and J is TRBJ1-1; 7 bases agree with TRBD1. Unmatched junction bases numbered 3, after V lost 1 base and J lost 10 bases. The CDR3 spans 12 residues. Germline-derived CDR1 and CDR2 are LNHNV and YYDKDF (reference sequence). The CDR3 coding sequence is TGTGCCACCAGCAGAGTAACAGGGGTAGCTTTCTTT. Its protein product is CATSRVTGVAFF.

J is TRBJ2-3 and V is TRBV27; 8 bases are shared with TRBD2. CDR1 and CDR2 from the germline V gene are MNHEY and SMNVEV (reference sequence). This CDR3 spans 16 amino acids. J was trimmed by 2 bases and V by 5 bases; bases with no gene match: 9. CDR3 coding DNA: TGTGCCAGCAGTCCTCCGAGCGGGGGACCCACAGATACGCAGTATTTT. Translated: CASSPPSGGPTDTQYF.

The rearrangement joins TRBV28 to TRBJ1-4; possible D gene TRBD1, 5 bases. CDR3 size: 15 residues. The germline CDR1 and CDR2 sequences are MDHEN and SYDVKM. Trimming removed 3 bases at V and 4 bases at J, with 12 bases between. As DNA, the CDR3 is TGTGCCAGCAGTTTCCTCCAGGGCAGTAATGAAAAACTGTTTTTT. Protein: CASSFLQGSNEKLFF. Complete variable domain (other parts from reference TRBV28 and TRBJ1-4): DVKVTQSSRYLVKRTGEKVFLECVQDMDHENMFWYRQDPGLGLRLIYFSYDVKMKEKGDIPEGYSVSREKKERFSLILESASTNQTSMYLCASSFLQGSNEKLFFGSGTQLSVL.

V is TRBV11-2 and J is TRBJ1-2; 9 nucleotides match TRBD1. This CDR3 is built from 13 residues. Per germline, CDR1 SGHAT and CDR2 FQNNGV. The ends lost 6 bases at V and 8 bases at J; junction bases unmatched: 7. The CDR3 region is CASRSQGAAGYTF. The CDR3 coding sequence is TGTGCCAGCAGATCACAGGGGGCAGCGGGCTACACCTTC. Variable domain in full (rest from reference TRBV11-2 and TRBJ1-2): EAGVAQSPRYKIIEKRQSVAFWCNPISGHATLYWYQQILGQGPKLLIQFQNNGVVDDSQLPKDRFSAERLKGVDSTLKIQPAKLEDSAVYLCASRSQGAAGYTFGSGTRLTVV.

The J gene is TRBJ1-4, the V gene TRBV28, with unresolved D. V was pared by 2 bases and J by 5 bases, with 15 bases between. This CDR3 region has 16 residues. Germline V CDR1 and CDR2: MDHEN, SYDVKM. The CDR3 here is CASSLGFGGLNEKLFF. In DNA, the CDR3 is TGTGCCAGCAGTTTAGGCTTCGGCGGACTAAATGAAAAACTGTTTTTT.

The chain combines TRBV3-1 (or the pseudogene TRBV3-2) with TRBJ1-2, with a weak D call TRBD1 (5 bases). The CDR3 has 14 amino acids. Germline CDR1 reads LGHDT; CDR2 reads YNNKEL (reference sequence). Trimming stripped 0 bases from V and 8 bases from J, with 13 bases between. CDR3 amino acids: CASSQDRHRHGYTF. The DNA for the CDR3 is TGTGCCAGCAGCCAAGATCGTCACAGGCACGGCTACACCTTC.

The chain has TRBV7-9 and TRBJ2-1; 7 nucleotides align to TRBD1. The germline CDR1 and CDR2 sequences are SEHNR and FQNEAQ (reference sequence). V was pared by 8 bases and J by 3 bases, with 10 bases of the junction left unmatched. The CDR3 runs to 15 residues. CDR3 bases: TGTGCCAGCTCCGTCGGGACAGCAAGCTACAATGAGCAGTTCTTC. This gives the protein CASSVGTASYNEQFF.

This chain connects TRBV7-8 to TRBJ1-2; D not certain. CDR1 is SGHVS and CDR2 is FQNEAQ in the germline V gene. This CDR3 comprises 13 residues. The ends were cut back, 3 bases at V and 6 bases at J, with 11 bases in the middle. The CDR3 sequence is CASSLEGTNGYTF. The CDR3 DNA is TGTGCCAGCAGCTTGGAGGGAACAAATGGCTACACCTTC.